A single sample is the source of the 28 T cell receptor beta chains below, sequenced in a study of cytomegalovirus exposure and HLA in healthy donors. This PCR relied on a set of 60 Vbeta primers and 13 Jbeta primers. TCRdb keeps only in-frame clones here, not all; method: immunoSEQ multiplex PCR. Of 150,000 to 200,000 clones listed, 84% are singletons. Sequencing was carried out using PBMCs. These receptor sequences come from a boy between 10 and 17 years old in good health and CMV-seronegative.

This clone was recorded only once. The chain joins TRBV14 to TRBJ2-3; D call uncertain. Trimming removed 1 base at V and 0 bases at J, with 11 bases between. The CDR3 totals 16 residues. The germline V gene encodes CDR1 SGHDN and CDR2 FVKESK. The CDR3 DNA follows: TGTGCCAGCAGCCAAGTGGGCCTCCCTAGCACAGATACGCAGTATTTT. Amino acids: CASSQVGLPSTDTQYF. The full variable domain, in which reference TRBV14 and TRBJ2-3 provide the parts outside the CDR3, is EAGVTQFPSHSVIEKGQTVTLRCDPISGHDNLYWYRRVMGKEIKFLLHFVKESKQDESGMPNNRFLAERTGGTYSTLKVQPAELEDSGVYFCASSQVGLPSTDTQYFGPGTRLTVL.

The rearrangement links TRBV2 to TRBJ2-1; D is possibly TRBD2 (6 bases). V was trimmed by 1 base and J by 6 bases, leaving 13 bases between them. The germline V gene has CDR1 SNHLY and CDR2 FYNNEI. The CDR3 loop spans 15 amino acids. CDR3 sequence reads: CASSEGLALINEQFF. Here the CDR3 DNA reads TGTGCCAGCAGTGAAGGGCTAGCGTTGATCAATGAGCAGTTCTTC. The complete variable domain, with remaining parts taken from reference TRBV2 and TRBJ2-1, reads EPEVTQTPSHQVTQMGQEVILRCVPISNHLYFYWYRQILGQKVEFLVSFYNNEISEKSEIFDDQFSVERPDGSNFTLKIRSTKLEDSAMYFCASSEGLALINEQFFGPGTRLTVL.

This rearrangement joins TRBV7-9 to TRBJ2-2; 8 bases match TRBD1. Trimming took 4 bases from V and 4 from J; bases not matched to a gene: 2. The CDR3 has 14 amino acids. Looked up from germline, CDR1 is SEHNR and CDR2 is FQNEAQ (reference sequence). The CDR3 reads CASSSGTGTGELFF. The CDR3 DNA follows: TGTGCCAGCAGCTCAGGGACAGGCACCGGGGAGCTGTTTTTT.

This chain joins TRBV2 and TRBJ1-5; 9 bases are a match to TRBD1. Germline trimming cut 4 bases from V and 1 base from J; bases unmatched to any gene: 5. Germline CDR1 SNHLY, CDR2 FYNNEI. This CDR3 contains 16 residues. The chain's CDR3 is CASSARGQGSNQPQHF. CDR3 DNA sequence: TGTGCCAGCAGTGCCAGGGGACAGGGAAGCAATCAGCCCCAGCATTTT.

The J gene is TRBJ1-6, the V gene TRBV6-5; 7 bases map to TRBD1. The germline V gene encodes CDR1 MNHEY and CDR2 SVGAGI. The CDR3 runs 15 residues. V was clipped by 9 bases and J by 6 bases; unmatched bases: 11. CDR3 in DNA: TGTGCCAGGTTGGACAGGCCTTACGGTAATTCACCCCTCCACTTT. The encoded protein is CARLDRPYGNSPLHF.

The chain combines TRBV11-2 with TRBJ1-1; D call uncertain. The ends were cut back, 1 base at V and 5 bases at J, with 8 bases in the middle. Germline values: CDR1 SGHAT, CDR2 FQNNGV. This CDR3 comprises 13 residues. The CDR3 is CASSLAPGTEAFF. The CDR3 DNA reads TGTGCCAGCAGCTTAGCCCCCGGGACTGAAGCTTTCTTT.

The genes are TRBV4-1 and TRBJ1-4, with 9 bases aligning to TRBD1. The CDR3 length is 15 residues. The V gene end was trimmed by 4 bases and the J gene end by 6 bases; junction bases not matched to a gene: 6. Germline V lookup: CDR1 MGHRA, CDR2 YSYEKL. The CDR3, as DNA: TGCGCCAGCAGCCGAGAAGGGACAGGGTATGAAAAACTGTTTTTT. Its translation is CASSREGTGYEKLFF.

The chain employs TRBV5-1 and TRBJ2-6; unclear D gene. Germline V lookup: CDR1 SGHRS, CDR2 YFSETQ. The V end lost 8 bases, the J end lost 0 bases, and 12 bases lay between the germline ends. The CDR3 spans 15 residues. The CDR3 region has the DNA TGCGCCAGTAAGAGTGGTAGCTCTGGGGCCAACGTCCTGACTTTC. This translates into CASKSGSSGANVLTF.

The chain links TRBV20-1 to TRBJ1-1, with D tentatively TRBD1 (5 bases). Germline V gene data show CDR1 as DFQATT and CDR2 as SNEGSKA (reference sequence). This CDR3 has 11 residues. This chain's CDR3 is CGGDGATEAFF. Here the CDR3 DNA reads TGCGGTGGAGATGGGGCCACTGAAGCTTTCTTT.

The rearrangement links TRBV27 to TRBJ2-7; unclear D gene. CDR1 is MNHEY, CDR2 SMNVEV, per germline (reference sequence). The germline V and J ends were trimmed by 5 bases and 4 bases, with 15 bases remaining between them. This CDR3 spans 14 amino acids. The CDR3 DNA reads as TGTGCCAGCAGTCCCTGGCCCGTCCGTTACGAGCAGTACTTC. This sequence encodes CASSPWPVRYEQYF.

J is TRBJ1-4 and V is TRBV19, with 7 bases fitting TRBD1. Germline-derived CDR1 and CDR2 are LNHDA and SQIVND (reference sequence). CDR3 length: 15 amino acids. The junction had 2 bases not matched to a gene; V was cut back by 3 bases and J by 1 base. DNA for the CDR3: TGTGCCAGTAGTATGCGACAGGGAACTAATGAAAAACTGTTTTTT. Its protein product is CASSMRQGTNEKLFF.

The chain employs TRBV6-4 and TRBJ2-3, with 10 bases that match TRBD1. V lost 3 bases to trimming and J lost 2 bases; unmatched junction nucleotides: 2. CDR3 length: 15 amino acids. The germline V gene has CDR1 MRHNA and CDR2 SNTAGT. The CDR3, as DNA: TGTGCCAGCAGTGATGGGACAGGGGCCACAGATACGCAGTATTTT. Its protein is CASSDGTGATDTQYF.

The chain combines TRBV9 with TRBJ2-2, with unresolved D. The germline V and J ends were trimmed by 0 bases and 1 base, with 7 bases remaining between them. The CDR3 has 15 amino acids. Germline values: CDR1 SGDLS, CDR2 YYNGEE. In nucleotides, the CDR3 is TGTGCCAGCAGCGTAGGAGAGAGGAACACCGGGGAGCTGTTTTTT. Its protein product is CASSVGERNTGELFF.

As for this clone: At one of its ends the junction is not consistent with the germline gene, which may arise from a read error. The J gene is TRBJ2-5, the V gene TRBV7-7; possibly TRBD1 for D (5 bases). Germline CDR1 is SSHAT and CDR2 is FNYEAQ (reference sequence). CDR3 length: 15 residues. The CDR3 here is CASSLIGARRETQYF. CDR3 nucleotides: TGTGCTAGCAGCTTAATTGGGGCTCGCCGAGAGACCCAGTACTTC.

The V call is TRBV2, the J call TRBJ2-7, with D perhaps TRBD2 (5 bases). Per germline, CDR1 SNHLY and CDR2 FYNNEI. The V gene lost 11 bases and the J gene lost 1 base, with 12 bases spanning the gap. CDR3 length equals 12 residues. CDR3 protein: CASHGDSYEQYF. The CDR3 nucleotides read TGTGCCTCCCACGGGGATTCCTACGAGCAGTACTTC.

The genes are TRBV7-2 and TRBJ2-5; D might be TRBD2 (6 bases). Germline assignment: CDR1 SGHTA and CDR2 FQGNSA. This CDR3 is 14 amino acids long. With 1 base removed from V and 3 bases from J, the gap between germline ends came to 9 bases. In DNA, the CDR3 is TGTGCCAGCAGCTTAGGGGGACTCGAAGAGACCCAGTACTTC. Translation gives CASSLGGLEETQYF.

The chain uses TRBV19 and TRBJ1-4; TRBD1 is a possible D gene (5 bases). CDR1 and CDR2 from the germline V gene are LNHDA and SQIVND (reference sequence). This CDR3 contains 14 residues. Trimming left V 5 bases short and J 7 bases short, with 14 bases between. CDR3 sequence (DNA): TGTGCCAGTAGTTTCACCCCGCAGGGTGAAAAACTGTTTTTT. Encoded protein: CASSFTPQGEKLFF.

This chain links TRBV27 with TRBJ2-5, with 7 bases that match TRBD1. V was clipped by 6 bases and J by 0 bases; unmatched bases: 13. The CDR3 has 17 residues. The germline V gene has CDR1 MNHEY and CDR2 SMNVEV (reference sequence). The chain's CDR3 is CASRNLDRTANQETQYF. The CDR3 DNA is TGTGCCAGCAGGAACCTGGACAGGACAGCAAACCAAGAGACCCAGTACTTC.

This chain uses TRBV11-1 with TRBJ2-5, with D maybe TRBD2 (6 bases). The CDR3 runs 13 residues. CDR1 is SGHAT, CDR2 FQDESV, per germline (reference sequence). V was cut by 3 bases and J by 2 bases, with 7 bases left in between. CDR3 nucleotide sequence: TGTGCCAGCAGCTTTGCGGGGCAAGAGACCCAGTACTTC. Protein product: CASSFAGQETQYF.

CDR3 nucleotides: TGTGCCAGCAGCCGGGGACTAGCGGGGGGTTATTACAATGAGCAGTTCTTC. Translating gives CASSRGLAGGYYNEQFF. The V call is TRBV5-6, the J call TRBJ2-1; TRBD2 agrees at 15 bases. The J segment lost 4 bases and the V segment lost 4 bases, leaving 6 bases of the junction unmatched. This CDR3 contains 17 residues. Germline V gene sequence: CDR1 SGHDT, CDR2 YYEEEE.

V usage is TRBV4-3 and J usage is TRBJ1-6, with 12 positions matching TRBD1. Germline trimming cut 3 bases from V and 1 base from J; bases unmatched to any gene: 10. CDR3 size: 20 residues. Per germline, CDR1 LGHNA and CDR2 YSLEER. The DNA of the CDR3 is TGCGCCAGCAGCCAGACCGTGTCGGGACAGGGGGCATCCTATAATTCACCCCTCCACTTT. Translating it yields CASSQTVSGQGASYNSPLHF.

Only one count was recorded for this clone. The rearrangement joins TRBV9 to TRBJ2-7; 9 bases map to TRBD1. The CDR3 has 15 residues. Per germline, CDR1 SGDLS and CDR2 YYNGEE. Trimming took 3 bases from V and 6 from J; bases not matched to a gene: 10. CDR3 DNA sequence: TGTGCCAGCAGCGGAGCGGGACAGGGACTTGGCGAGCAGTACTTC. Protein sequence: CASSGAGQGLGEQYF.

The chain couples TRBV2 to TRBJ2-1; 9 nucleotides line up with TRBD2. Germline V lookup: CDR1 SNHLY, CDR2 FYNNEI. This CDR3 is built from 15 residues. The V gene end was trimmed by 6 bases and the J gene end by 6 bases; junction bases not matched to a gene: 9. For the CDR3, the DNA is TGTGCCAGCAGGGCCCCGGGACTAGCAGCCAATGAGCAGTTCTTC. Amino acid sequence: CASRAPGLAANEQFF.

This rearrangement joins TRBV9 to TRBJ2-7; 7 nucleotides line up with TRBD1. Germline-derived CDR1 and CDR2 are SGDLS and YYNGEE. Losses at the gene ends were 2 bases for V and 6 bases for J; bases not matched to a gene: 11. This CDR3 region has 15 residues. The CDR3 here is CASSVSGTDPSEQYF. The CDR3 DNA reads as TGTGCCAGCAGCGTTTCCGGGACAGATCCTTCCGAGCAGTACTTC.

The chain employs TRBV7-3 and TRBJ1-2; a possible D gene is TRBD1 (5 bases). Germline V gene lookup returns CDR1 SGHTA and CDR2 FQGTGA. Trimming shortened V by 5 bases and J by 2 bases, and 9 bases separated the two germline ends. There are 13 residues in the CDR3. The CDR3 coding sequence is TGTGCCAGCAGCCCGGGACTCAACTATGGCTACACCTTC. It is translated as CASSPGLNYGYTF.

The V and J genes are TRBV5-1 and TRBJ2-1; the match to TRBD1 covers 9 bases. Germline CDR1 SGHRS, CDR2 YFSETQ. With 4 bases clipped from V and 12 bases from J, the junction kept 14 bases outside the gene matches. The CDR3 runs 15 residues. CDR3 in amino acids: CASSASGQGDALQFF. CDR3 sequence (DNA): TGCGCCAGCAGCGCTTCGGGACAGGGAGACGCCTTGCAGTTCTTC.

The V and J genes are TRBV7-9 and TRBJ2-3; tentatively, D is TRBD1 (5 bases). The germline V gene has CDR1 SEHNR and CDR2 FQNEAQ (reference sequence). V was clipped by 8 bases and J by 2 bases, with 14 bases between them. The CDR3 spans 14 residues. This CDR3 is CASFSTASTDTQYF. The CDR3 DNA follows: TGTGCCAGCTTCTCGACAGCTTCCACAGATACGCAGTATTTT.

V gene TRBV10-3 combines with J gene TRBJ2-3; D remains unclear. This CDR3 contains 13 residues. Trimming stripped 7 bases from V and 0 bases from J, with 8 bases between. CDR1 is ENHRY, CDR2 SYGVKD, per germline. CDR3 DNA sequence: TGTGCCATCAAGCGTTCAAGCACAGATACGCAGTATTTT. It yields the protein CAIKRSSTDTQYF.